This T cell receptor beta chain was identified during a study of cytomegalovirus exposure and HLA in healthy donors. Study in general: A previous analysis identified 100 million or so unique TCR beta sequences derived from about 180 million T cells. Early released data had about 80 million unique TCRs, all coming from HLA-typed donors. Notes on the study in general: Rare sequences made up most TCRs, while some public TCRs were found in many donors.

This CDR3 is built from 15 residues. Per the germline V gene, CDR1 is SGHRS and CDR2 is YFSETQ. Trimming removed 2 bases from V and 10 bases from J; junction bases left unmatched: 9. A note on this clone: The antigen is unknown.

The PCR made use of 60 Vbeta and 13 Jbeta primers. TCRdb's copy holds only in-frame clones and misses some; the assay was immunoSEQ multiplex PCR. The table has about 200,000 clones, around 73% seen once. The sequencing sample was made of PBMCs. This TCR was recovered from a young woman in good health and CMV-seronegative. The chain couples TRBV5-1 to TRBJ2-1, with 10 positions matching TRBD2. CDR3 amino acids: CASSFALAGDGEQFF. DNA of the CDR3: TGCGCCAGCAGCTTTGCGCTAGCGGGGGACGGGGAGCAGTTCTTC.